This TCR beta chain was obtained from a study of patients and donors after allogeneic stem cell transplantation. TCRdb re-analysed the RT-PCR reads in MiXCR, keeping a single row per CDR3 protein. The table records 20,000 to 30,000 distinct CDR3 sequences, 7.5% to 9% of them present only once. V was trimmed by 2 bases and J by 0 bases, leaving 7 bases between them. Germline V gene lookup returns CDR1 MGHRA and CDR2 YSYEKL. This CDR3 contains 14 residues. This clonotype has a count of ten or more. The sample was blood, either unsorted or a sorted T cell fraction (not recorded which). The TCR originated in a human donor who was either an allogeneic HSCT recipient or a stem cell or donor lymphocyte infusion donor (not recorded which). It is not recorded whose cells these are; they may come from a transplant donor. The chain has TRBV4-1 and TRBJ1-2; D is uncertain. The CDR3 DNA follows: TGCGCCAGCAGCCAATCTGAGTCTAACTATGGCTACACCTTC. It codes for CASSQSESNYGYTF.